One and the same sample provided the 19 T cell receptor beta chains below, sequenced in a study of T cell responses to AZD1222 COVID-19 vaccine. The assay was immunoSEQ multiplex PCR, and TCRdb's table has in-frame clones only and misses some. The table has 120,000 to 150,000 clones, more than 70% seen once; the top ten hold 3% to 4%. Sequencing used peripheral blood, obtained on day 0 of MenACWY control vaccination. These receptors originate from an adult in good health.

The V gene is TRBV12-3 or TRBV12-4, the J gene TRBJ1-2, with unresolved D. This CDR3 is built from 12 residues. Trimming removed 5 bases at V and 7 bases at J, with 11 bases between. The DNA for the CDR3 is TGTGCCAGCAGTGCCCGCTTGGCTGGCTACACCTTC. It translates to CASSARLAGYTF.

The V and J genes are TRBV5-1 and TRBJ1-1; no definite D call. Germline CDR1 is SGHRS and CDR2 is YFSETQ. Trimming removed 2 bases at V and 2 bases at J, with 10 bases between. The CDR3 totals 14 residues. CDR3: CASSLGVDNTEAFF. CDR3 nucleotide sequence: TGCGCCAGCAGCTTAGGTGTGGATAACACTGAAGCTTTCTTT.

The V and J genes are TRBV28 and TRBJ2-7, with D possibly being TRBD2 (5 bases). V was pared by 5 bases and J by 12 bases, with 17 bases between. Germline V gives CDR1 MDHEN, CDR2 SYDVKM. The CDR3 is 12 residues long. The CDR3 spells CASSRRLAEWYF. In DNA form, the CDR3 reads TGTGCCAGCAGTCGGAGGCTCGCAGAGTGGTACTTC.

The rearrangement links TRBV16 to TRBJ1-2; D is possibly TRBD1 (6 bases). CDR1 and CDR2 from the germline V gene are KGHSY and FQNENV. The CDR3 extends over 15 amino acids. The ends were cut back, 8 bases at V and 0 bases at J, with 16 bases in the middle. Here the CDR3 DNA reads TGTGCCAGCGGGGGCAGTCCGGGGCCTAACTATGGCTACACCTTC. Its translation: CASGGSPGPNYGYTF.

This chain connects TRBV18 to TRBJ1-2; 9 bases are a match to TRBD1. The length of the CDR3 is 15 residues. Germline loops: CDR1 KGHSH, CDR2 LQKENI. V lost 4 bases, J lost 6 bases, and 9 bases stayed unmatched. For the CDR3, the DNA is TGTGCCAGCTCACGGGTGGACAGGGGAGGAGATGGCTACACCTTC. It is translated as CASSRVDRGGDGYTF. Drawing the rest from reference TRBV18 and TRBJ1-2, the complete variable domain is NAGVMQNPRHLVRRRGQEARLRCSPMKGHSHVYWYRQLPEEGLKFMVYLQKENIIDESGMPKERFSAEFPKEGPSILRIQQVVRGDSAAYFCASSRVDRGGDGYTFGSGTRLTVV.

The chain couples TRBV28 to TRBJ2-5; 7 bases map to TRBD1. With V trimmed by 6 bases and J by 5 bases, 9 bases remained unmatched. This CDR3 contains 14 residues. CDR1 is MDHEN, CDR2 SYDVKM, per germline. The chain's CDR3 is CASSPGQQYETQYF. The CDR3 DNA is TGTGCCAGCAGCCCGGGACAGCAGTACGAGACCCAGTACTTC. Based on the CDR3 plus reference TRBV28 and TRBJ2-5, the full variable domain is DVKVTQSSRYLVKRTGEKVFLECVQDMDHENMFWYRQDPGLGLRLIYFSYDVKMKEKGDIPEGYSVSREKKERFSLILESASTNQTSMYLCASSPGQQYETQYFGPGTRLLVL.

V and J are TRBV9 and TRBJ2-3; possibly TRBD2 for D (5 bases). V was pared by 0 bases and J by 6 bases, with 14 bases between. The CDR3 is 15 residues long. Germline CDR1 is SGDLS and CDR2 is YYNGEE. The CDR3 is CASSVGSRGRDTQYF. DNA of the CDR3: TGTGCCAGCAGCGTAGGGTCTCGGGGTAGGGATACGCAGTATTTT.

The rearrangement uses TRBV4-1 and TRBJ1-5; 9 bases line up with TRBD1. The junction had 12 bases not matched to a gene; V was cut back by 3 bases and J by 3 bases. This CDR3 has 18 residues. CDR1 is MGHRA and CDR2 is YSYEKL in the germline V gene. In DNA form, the CDR3 reads TGCGCCAGCAGCCAGGCGGACAGGGGAAGGGGCTACAATCAGCCCCAGCATTTT. This codes for CASSQADRGRGYNQPQHF.

The genes are TRBV5-1 and TRBJ2-7; D may be TRBD2 (5 bases). Trimming removed 0 bases from V and 0 bases from J, with 10 bases in between. CDR3 length: 15 amino acids. Germline V gives CDR1 SGHRS, CDR2 YFSETQ. The CDR3 is CASSLGRVPSYEQYF. CDR3 nucleotides: TGCGCCAGCAGCTTGGGGCGGGTCCCCTCCTACGAGCAGTACTTC.

This chain joins TRBV3-1 (or the pseudogene TRBV3-2) and TRBJ1-5; unclear D gene. The length of the CDR3 is 15 residues. Germline assignment: CDR1 LGHDT and CDR2 YNNKEL (reference sequence). V was clipped by 1 base and J by 0 bases, with 7 bases between them. CDR3 region: CASSQGWDSNQPQHF. Written as DNA, the CDR3 is TGTGCCAGCAGCCAAGGATGGGATAGCAATCAGCCCCAGCATTTT.

The V call is TRBV5-5, the J call TRBJ1-5; D uncertain. Germline assignment: CDR1 SGHKS and CDR2 YYEKEE (reference sequence). V lost 5 bases to trimming and J lost 6 bases, with 18 bases between them. The CDR3 consists of 15 residues. CDR3 sequence (DNA): TGTGCCAGCAGTTTGCCGGGCACTTTAGCTCAGCCCCAGCATTTT. Its protein is CASSLPGTLAQPQHF.

The rearrangement uses TRBV29-1 and TRBJ1-1; TRBD1 might be the D (5 bases). CDR1 is SQVTM and CDR2 is ANQGSEA in the germline V gene. V was clipped by 7 bases and J by 6 bases, with 9 bases between them. This CDR3 region has 10 residues. This chain's CDR3 is CSGKGAEAFF. The CDR3 nucleotides read TGCAGCGGGAAAGGGGCTGAAGCTTTCTTT. The full variable domain, with the rest looked up from reference TRBV29-1 and TRBJ1-1, is SAVISQKPSRDICQRGTSLTIQCQVDSQVTMMFWYRQQPGQSLTLIATANQGSEATYESGFVIDKFPISRPNLTFSTLTVSNMSPEDSSIYLCSGKGAEAFFGQGTRLTVV.

The genes are TRBV30 and TRBJ2-1, with D unresolved. V was shortened by 1 base and J by 2 bases, with 18 bases between the two germline ends. The V gene's germline CDR1 is GTSNPN and CDR2 SVGIG (reference sequence). This CDR3 is built from 17 residues. The CDR3 is CAWSGFIRTYTYNEQFF. The DNA of the CDR3 is TGTGCCTGGAGTGGTTTTATCCGGACCTACACCTACAATGAGCAGTTCTTC. Looking up the rest from reference TRBV30 and TRBJ2-1 gives the full variable domain: SQTIHQWPATLVQPVGSPLSLECTVEGTSNPNLYWYRQAAGRGLQLLFYSVGIGQISSEVPQNLSASRPQDRQFILSSKKLLLSDSGFYLCAWSGFIRTYTYNEQFFGPGTRLTVL.

This chain uses TRBV6-1 with TRBJ1-2; D unclear. In germline, CDR1 is MNHNS, CDR2 SASEGT. V was pared by 3 bases and J by 1 base, with 12 bases between. This CDR3 has 15 amino acids. The CDR3 DNA is TGTGCCAGCAGTGAGTGGCAGCTTAATAACTATGGCTACACCTTC. Translation gives CASSEWQLNNYGYTF.

This clone was seen just once. The chain combines TRBV10-3 with TRBJ2-7; tentatively, D is TRBD2 (7 bases). Germline values: CDR1 ENHRY, CDR2 SYGVKD. CDR3 length equals 14 residues. V lost 4 bases to trimming and J lost 11 bases, with 21 bases between them. The CDR3 DNA reads TGTGCCATCAGTGGCTACAGGGCGGGAGAGGTGAAGTACTTC. This translates into CAISGYRAGEVKYF.

CDR3 DNA: TGTGCCACCAGTGATTCTAGCGCCAGCTCCTACAATGAGCAGTTCTTC. Amino acids: CATSDSSASSYNEQFF. The chain links TRBV24-1 to TRBJ2-1, with D possibly TRBD2 on 6 matching bases. V lost 2 bases and J 0 bases, leaving 10 bases between the germline ends. This CDR3 is 16 amino acids long. Germline V gene lookup returns CDR1 KGHDR and CDR2 SFDVKD.

V usage is TRBV4-3 and J usage is TRBJ1-6; TRBD1 aligns across 8 bases. Germline CDR1 reads LGHNA; CDR2 reads YSLEER. This CDR3 is 18 amino acids long. The V gene end was trimmed by 3 bases and the J gene end by 1 base; junction bases not matched to a gene: 8. CDR3 residues: CASSQTGVDASYNSPLHF. The CDR3 region has the DNA TGCGCCAGCAGCCAGACAGGGGTAGATGCATCCTATAATTCACCCCTCCACTTT.

The chain combines TRBV6-2 or TRBV6-3 with TRBJ1-5; 9 nucleotides agree with TRBD1. Trimming at V came to 2 bases and at J to 1 base, leaving 9 bases not matched to a gene. CDR1 MNHEY and CDR2 SVGEGT come from the germline V gene. There are 18 residues in the CDR3. Written as DNA, the CDR3 is TGTGCCAGCAGTTACGACCGAACAGGGGGCAGGAGCAATCAGCCCCAGCATTTT. Its translation: CASSYDRTGGRSNQPQHF.

This chain connects TRBV6-2 or TRBV6-3 to TRBJ2-2; D possibly corresponds to TRBD1 (5 bases). Trimming took off 2 bases at V and 7 bases at J, with 8 bases between the two ends. Germline V lookup: CDR1 MNHEY, CDR2 SVGEGT. The CDR3 runs to 13 residues. The CDR3 DNA follows: TGTGCCAGCAGTTACAGGGGCAACGGGGAGCTGTTTTTT. Protein product: CASSYRGNGELFF.